These 3 T cell receptor beta chains originate from one sample sequenced in a study of CD8+ T cells in alopecia areata. In each case, RNA was isolated and then reverse transcribed into cDNA as the sequencing template. Clones were sequenced by immunoSEQ multiplex PCR, and TCRdb holds only the in-frame ones, with some missing. The sample has roughly 170,000 clones, around 58% seen once; the top ten hold around an eighth. Treatment: oral pan-JAK inhibitor, 5-10 mg twice daily. The source material was CD8+ T cells sorted from blood, sampled at week 24, from a patient treated with tofacitinib. All receptors derive from a human donor with alopecia areata.

V gene TRBV7-9 combines with J gene TRBJ1-2, with D uncertain. V lost 3 bases and J lost 4, with 9 bases in between. The V gene's germline CDR1 is SEHNR and CDR2 FQNEAQ (reference sequence). The CDR3 runs 13 residues. As DNA, the CDR3 is TGTGCCAGCAGCTTCACTAGCGGCTATGGCTACACCTTC. It codes for CASSFTSGYGYTF.

The gene calls are TRBV7-6 and TRBJ1-2, with D perhaps TRBD1 (6 bases). Germline CDR1 reads SGHVS; CDR2 reads FNYEAQ. The CDR3 extends over 14 amino acids. Between the trimmed V and J ends, which lost 5 bases and 4 bases, there was a span of 14 bases. Written as DNA, the CDR3 is TGTGCCAGCAGCCCCATACAGGGACCCTATGGCTACACCTTC. This sequence encodes CASSPIQGPYGYTF.

The chain employs TRBV6-5 and TRBJ2-5, with D perhaps matching TRBD1 (5 bases). Trimming took off 7 bases at V and 0 bases at J, with 15 bases between the two ends. The germline V gene has CDR1 MNHEY and CDR2 SVGAGI. The CDR3 consists of 15 residues. Written as DNA, the CDR3 is TGTGCCAGCACTTTACGGACATTGTACCAAGAGACCCAGTACTTC. Its protein product is CASTLRTLYQETQYF.